This T cell receptor (beta chain) was identified during a study of cytomegalovirus exposure and HLA in healthy donors. Germline V lookup: CDR1 MNHEY, CDR2 SVGAGI. The CDR3 is 12 residues long. V gave up 5 bases and J gave up 5 bases, with 10 bases separating them. This table comes from immunoSEQ multiplex PCR, and its TCRdb copy is limited to in-frame clones, with some not included. The sample lists 200,000 to 300,000 clones, about 90% occurring once. The specimen sequenced was PBMCs. The receptor comes from a young woman in good health and CMV-seronegative. The chain has TRBV6-5 and TRBJ2-7; a possible D gene is TRBD1 (6 bases). The CDR3 nucleotides read TGTGCCAGCAGTCCCCAGGGGAACGAGCAGTACTTC. Translating gives CASSPQGNEQYF.